This TCR beta chain was obtained from a study of radiotherapy plus CTLA-4 blockade in lung cancer. The overall study: With roughly 28% of patients having disease control, objective responses were seen in approximately 18%. Overall study findings and caveats: After radiotherapy and ipilimumab, tumor-derived clones expanded in peripheral blood. Per reports, early blood T cell clone dynamics, plus interferon-beta, forecast response most strongly.

Enrolled patients, whose metastatic non-small-cell lung cancer was chemo-refractory, received focal radiation plus CTLA-4 blockade with ipilimumab. The V gene's germline CDR1 is SGHNT and CDR2 YYREEE (reference sequence). The V segment lost 1 base and the J segment 4 bases; nucleotides outside the gene matches: 8. The CDR3 is 15 residues long. As for this clone: Its specificity is not known.

TCRdb's copy holds only in-frame clones and misses some; the assay was immunoSEQ multiplex PCR. Of about 88,000 clones in the sample, less than 80% were seen once. The sequenced sample was peripheral blood, obtained from a patient treated with radiotherapy plus ipilimumab. The chain links TRBV5-4 to TRBJ2-7; 7 bases are shared with TRBD2. The sequence was collected from a human donor with non-small cell lung cancer that progressed on radiotherapy plus ipilimumab. This chain's CDR3 is CASSLMGREGYEQYF. The CDR3 DNA is TGTGCCAGCAGCTTGATGGGCAGGGAGGGGTACGAGCAGTACTTC.